Shown below are 13 T cell receptor beta chains from a single sample sequenced in a study of shared clonotypes between healthy human individuals. The assay was immunoSEQ multiplex PCR, and TCRdb's table has in-frame clones only and misses some. The table shows over 400,000 clones, with roughly 95% occurring only once. The sample consisted of naive CD4+ T cells sorted from blood. The sample's subset: CD45RA+ positively selected. The receptors originated from a woman aged 30 to 39 in good health.

This clone was recorded once. The chain couples TRBV4-2 to TRBJ2-7, with D possibly being TRBD1 (5 bases). The length of the CDR3 is 17 residues. Deletions cut 0 bases from V and 2 bases from J, with 17 bases between. CDR1 LGHNA and CDR2 YNFKEQ come from the germline V gene. CDR3 in amino acids: CASSQDLATVFTYEQYF. Here the CDR3 DNA reads TGTGCCAGCAGCCAAGATCTTGCGACAGTCTTTACCTACGAGCAGTACTTC.

V usage is TRBV28 and J usage is TRBJ2-6; 11 bases line up with TRBD1. The CDR3 totals 18 residues. The V gene's germline CDR1 is MDHEN and CDR2 SYDVKM. The ends lost 3 bases at V and 4 bases at J; junction bases unmatched: 8. CDR3 DNA sequence: TGTGCCAGCAGTTTTAGAGGACAGGGGGCGTCAGGGGCCAACGTCCTGACTTTC. It translates to CASSFRGQGASGANVLTF.

V usage is TRBV7-8 and J usage is TRBJ2-7; TRBD1 aligns across 9 bases. The CDR3 totals 14 residues. Germline loops: CDR1 SGHVS, CDR2 FQNEAQ. The V gene end was trimmed by 7 bases and the J gene end by 5 bases; junction bases not matched to a gene: 9. The CDR3 coding sequence is TGTGCCAGCACCAAACAGGGGGCGCGTGACGAGCAGTACTTC. This sequence encodes CASTKQGARDEQYF.

The V gene is TRBV29-1, the J gene TRBJ2-1; 9 bases map to TRBD1. In germline, CDR1 is SQVTM, CDR2 ANQGSEA. This CDR3 is 14 amino acids long. The ends lost 7 bases at V and 1 base at J; junction bases unmatched: 5. CDR3 sequence reads: CSAPGQGSYNEQFF. The CDR3 DNA sequence: TGCAGCGCCCCGGGACAGGGATCCTACAATGAGCAGTTCTTC.

J is TRBJ2-5 and V is TRBV30; 7 nucleotides align to TRBD2. The CDR3 totals 12 residues. The V and J ends lost 2 bases and 4 bases, in that order; junction bases with no gene match: 1. The V gene's germline CDR1 is GTSNPN and CDR2 SVGIG (reference sequence). The CDR3 DNA reads as TGTGCCTGGAGTCGCGGGAGAGAGACCCAGTACTTC. Translating gives CAWSRGRETQYF.

The chain couples TRBV7-6 to TRBJ2-7; D perhaps matches TRBD2 (7 bases). The V end lost 1 base, the J end lost 4 bases, and 11 bases lay between the germline ends. Germline V gene sequence: CDR1 SGHVS, CDR2 FNYEAQ. The CDR3 has 14 amino acids. This CDR3 reads CASSLGGGWYEQYF. The DNA of the CDR3 is TGTGCCAGCAGCTTAGGCGGGGGCTGGTACGAGCAGTACTTC. Variable domain in full (rest from reference TRBV7-6 and TRBJ2-7): GAGVSQSPRYKVTKRGQDVALRCDPISGHVSLYWYRQALGQGPEFLTYFNYEAQQDKSGLPNDRFSAERPEGSISTLTIQRTEQRDSAMYRCASSLGGGWYEQYFGPGTRLTVT.

This chain connects TRBV5-1 to TRBJ1-2; no firm D call. Trimming shortened V by 0 bases and J by 7 bases, and 16 bases separated the two germline ends. The CDR3 has 15 residues. Germline CDR1 reads SGHRS; CDR2 reads YFSETQ. CDR3 region: CASSLVGNGEAGYTF. Here the CDR3 DNA reads TGCGCCAGCAGCTTGGTTGGCAACGGGGAGGCTGGCTACACCTTC.

CDR3 amino acids: CAWSYGTASTDTQYF. The CDR3 DNA reads as TGTGCCTGGAGTTACGGGACCGCTAGCACAGATACGCAGTATTTT. The chain joins TRBV30 to TRBJ2-3, with D possibly called TRBD1 or TRBD2 (5 bases each). V lost 2 bases to trimming and J lost 0 bases, with 12 bases between them. CDR1 is GTSNPN, CDR2 SVGIG, per germline (reference sequence). The CDR3 extends over 15 amino acids.

Notes on this clone: Other DNA sequences from this sample encode an identical CDR3 as well. The CDR3 DNA reads as TGCGCCAGCAGCTTAGGGGCGGGAGGGCCAGATACGCAGTATTTT. Protein product: CASSLGAGGPDTQYF. The rearrangement uses TRBV5-1 and TRBJ2-3; 9 nucleotides agree with TRBD2. Germline CDR1 is SGHRS and CDR2 is YFSETQ. The ends lost 2 bases at V and 4 bases at J; junction bases unmatched: 5. The CDR3 runs 15 residues.

This sequence joins TRBV30 and TRBJ2-7; 7 nucleotides align to TRBD2. Trimming removed 5 bases from V and 7 bases from J; junction bases left unmatched: 11. CDR1 GTSNPN and CDR2 SVGIG come from the germline V gene (reference sequence). The CDR3 is made up of 13 amino acids. CDR3 amino acids: CAWALGEGREQYF. CDR3 in DNA: TGTGCCTGGGCACTAGGGGAGGGGAGAGAGCAGTACTTC.

This chain uses TRBV27 with TRBJ1-2; weak D call: TRBD1 (5 bases). With 4 bases removed from V and 5 bases from J, the gap between germline ends came to 17 bases. There are 15 residues in the CDR3. Per germline, CDR1 MNHEY and CDR2 SMNVEV (reference sequence). CDR3 in DNA: TGTGCCAGCAGTTCAGAGCCGGGACCTCCTTATGGCTACACCTTC. Its translation: CASSSEPGPPYGYTF.

The chain uses TRBV5-1 and TRBJ1-2; no clear D gene. The CDR3 spans 15 residues. Germline CDR1 and CDR2: SGHRS and YFSETQ. V dropped 1 base and J dropped 4 bases, with 14 bases sitting between them. The CDR3 bases are TGCGCCAGCAGCTTGAACGGGCAGGCCCCCTATGGCTACACCTTC. It is translated as CASSLNGQAPYGYTF.

This chain uses TRBV27 with TRBJ1-3; possible D gene TRBD1, 6 bases. Germline CDR1 reads MNHEY; CDR2 reads SMNVEV (reference sequence). The CDR3 runs 18 residues. Trimming cost V 2 bases and J 0 bases, with 17 bases left between them. The CDR3 region is CASSLKAGDLISGNTIYF. CDR3 nucleotide sequence: TGTGCCAGCAGTTTAAAAGCAGGGGACTTAATCTCTGGAAACACCATATATTTT.